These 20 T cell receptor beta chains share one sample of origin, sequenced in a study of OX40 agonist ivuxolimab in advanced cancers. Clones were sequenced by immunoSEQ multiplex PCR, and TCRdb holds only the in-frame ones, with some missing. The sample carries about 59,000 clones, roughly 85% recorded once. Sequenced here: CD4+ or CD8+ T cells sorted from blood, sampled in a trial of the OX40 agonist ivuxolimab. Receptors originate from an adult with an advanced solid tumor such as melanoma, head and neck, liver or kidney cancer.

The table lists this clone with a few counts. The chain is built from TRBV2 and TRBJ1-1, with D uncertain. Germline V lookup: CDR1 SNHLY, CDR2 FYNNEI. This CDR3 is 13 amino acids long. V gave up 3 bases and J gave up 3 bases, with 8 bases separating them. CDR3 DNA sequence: TGTGCCAGCAGTGAGGCCGGTCACACTGAAGCTTTCTTT. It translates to CASSEAGHTEAFF. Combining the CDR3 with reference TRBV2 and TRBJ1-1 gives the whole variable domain EPEVTQTPSHQVTQMGQEVILRCVPISNHLYFYWYRQILGQKVEFLVSFYNNEISEKSEIFDDQFSVERPDGSNFTLKIRSTKLEDSAMYFCASSEAGHTEAFFGQGTRLTVV.

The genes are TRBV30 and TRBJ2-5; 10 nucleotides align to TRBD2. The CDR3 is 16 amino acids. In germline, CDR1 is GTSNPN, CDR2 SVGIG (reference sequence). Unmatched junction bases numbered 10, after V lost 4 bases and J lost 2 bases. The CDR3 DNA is TGTGCCTGGAAGTATGCCAGGACTAGCGGTCAAGAGACCCAGTACTTC. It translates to CAWKYARTSGQETQYF.

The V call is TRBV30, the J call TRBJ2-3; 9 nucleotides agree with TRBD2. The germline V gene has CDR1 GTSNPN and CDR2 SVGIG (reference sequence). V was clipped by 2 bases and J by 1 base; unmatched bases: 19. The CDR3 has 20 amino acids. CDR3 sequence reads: CAWSPWDSFSGSRGTDTQYF. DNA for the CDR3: TGTGCCTGGAGTCCATGGGACTCTTTTAGCGGGAGCCGTGGCACAGATACGCAGTATTTT.

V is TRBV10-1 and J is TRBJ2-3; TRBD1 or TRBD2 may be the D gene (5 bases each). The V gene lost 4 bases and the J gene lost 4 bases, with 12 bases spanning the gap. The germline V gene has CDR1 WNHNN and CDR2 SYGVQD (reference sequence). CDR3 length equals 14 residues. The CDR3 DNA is TGCGCCAGCAGTGCGGGACCCCCCCCAGATACGCAGTATTTT. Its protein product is CASSAGPPPDTQYF.

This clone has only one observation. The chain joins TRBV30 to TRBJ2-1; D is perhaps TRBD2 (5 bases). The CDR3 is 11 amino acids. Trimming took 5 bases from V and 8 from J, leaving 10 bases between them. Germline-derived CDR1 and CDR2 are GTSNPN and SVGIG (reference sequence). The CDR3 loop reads CAWARGYEQFF. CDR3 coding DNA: TGTGCCTGGGCTCGGGGATATGAGCAGTTCTTC.

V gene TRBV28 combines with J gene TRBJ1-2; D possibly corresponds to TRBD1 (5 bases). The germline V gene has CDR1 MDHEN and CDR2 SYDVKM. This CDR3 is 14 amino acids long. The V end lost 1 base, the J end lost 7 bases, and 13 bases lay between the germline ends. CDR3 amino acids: CASSLFEKGLGYTF. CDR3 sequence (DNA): TGTGCCAGCAGTTTATTCGAAAAGGGGCTTGGCTACACCTTC.

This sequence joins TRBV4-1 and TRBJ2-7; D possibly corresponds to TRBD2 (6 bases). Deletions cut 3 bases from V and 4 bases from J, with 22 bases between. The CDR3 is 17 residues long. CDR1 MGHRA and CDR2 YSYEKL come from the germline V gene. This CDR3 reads CASSHSLGRNKPYEQYF. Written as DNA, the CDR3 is TGCGCCAGCAGCCACTCCTTAGGGAGGAACAAACCATACGAGCAGTACTTC.

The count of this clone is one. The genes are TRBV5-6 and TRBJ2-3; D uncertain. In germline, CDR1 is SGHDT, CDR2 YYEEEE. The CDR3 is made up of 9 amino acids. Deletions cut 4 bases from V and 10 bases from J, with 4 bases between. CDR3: CASSTAQYF. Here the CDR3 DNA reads TGTGCCAGCAGCACGGCGCAGTATTTT.

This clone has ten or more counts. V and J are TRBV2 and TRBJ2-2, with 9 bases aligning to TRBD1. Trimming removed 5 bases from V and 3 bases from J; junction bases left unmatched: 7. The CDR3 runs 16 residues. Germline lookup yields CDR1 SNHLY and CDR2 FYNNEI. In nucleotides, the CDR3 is TGTGCCAGCAGTAAAACAGGGGGCGCAGACACCGGGGAGCTGTTTTTT. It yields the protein CASSKTGGADTGELFF.

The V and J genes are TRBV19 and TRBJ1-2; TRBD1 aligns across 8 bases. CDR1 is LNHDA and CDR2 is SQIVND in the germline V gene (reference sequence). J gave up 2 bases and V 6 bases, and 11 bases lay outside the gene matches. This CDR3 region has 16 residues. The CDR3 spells CASRPGTGPGNYGYTF. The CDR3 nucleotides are TGTGCCAGTAGACCGGGGACAGGCCCCGGGAACTATGGCTACACCTTC. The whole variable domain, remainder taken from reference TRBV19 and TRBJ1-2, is DGGITQSPKYLFRKEGQNVTLSCEQNLNHDAMYWYRQDPGQGLRLIYYSQIVNDFQKGDIAEGYSVSREKKESFPLTVTSAQKNPTAFYLCASRPGTGPGNYGYTFGSGTRLTVV.

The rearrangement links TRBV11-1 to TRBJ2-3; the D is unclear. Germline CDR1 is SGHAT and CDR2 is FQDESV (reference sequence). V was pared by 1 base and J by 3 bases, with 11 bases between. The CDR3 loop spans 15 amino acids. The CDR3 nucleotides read TGTGCCAGCAGCTTAGAGGGCAAAGTGACAGATACGCAGTATTTT. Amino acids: CASSLEGKVTDTQYF.

The CDR3 DNA sequence: TGTGCCAGCAGTTACTGCTCCTACGAGCAGTACTTC. This gives the protein CASSYCSYEQYF. The chain combines TRBV6-8 with TRBJ2-7; no definite D call. Germline CDR1 is MNHGY and CDR2 is SAAAGT. The CDR3 runs 12 residues. Trimming removed 1 base at V and 0 bases at J, with 1 base between.

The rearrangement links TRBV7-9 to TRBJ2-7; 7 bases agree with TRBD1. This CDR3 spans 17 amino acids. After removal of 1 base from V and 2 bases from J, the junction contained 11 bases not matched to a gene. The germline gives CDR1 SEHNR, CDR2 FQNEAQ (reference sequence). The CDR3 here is CASSLVGWGQRTYEQYF. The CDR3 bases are TGTGCCAGCAGCTTAGTAGGTTGGGGACAGAGGACCTACGAGCAGTACTTC. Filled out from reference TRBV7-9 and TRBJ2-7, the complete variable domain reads DTGVSQNPRHKITKRGQNVTFRCDPISEHNRLYWYRQTLGQGPEFLTYFQNEAQLEKSRLLSDRFSAERPKGSFSTLEIQRTEQGDSAMYLCASSLVGWGQRTYEQYFGPGTRLTVT.

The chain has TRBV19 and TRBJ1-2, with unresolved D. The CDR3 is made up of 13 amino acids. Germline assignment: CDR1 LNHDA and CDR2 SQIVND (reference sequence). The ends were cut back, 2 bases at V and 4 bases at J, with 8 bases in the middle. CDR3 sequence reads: CASSILSSYGYTF. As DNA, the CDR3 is TGTGCCAGTAGTATACTCAGCTCCTATGGCTACACCTTC.

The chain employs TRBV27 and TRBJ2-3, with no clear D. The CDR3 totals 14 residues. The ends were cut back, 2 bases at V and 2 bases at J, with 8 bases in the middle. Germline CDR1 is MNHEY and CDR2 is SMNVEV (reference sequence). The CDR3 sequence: CASSLSVTTDTQYF. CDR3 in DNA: TGTGCCAGCAGTTTAAGCGTAACCACAGATACGCAGTATTTT.

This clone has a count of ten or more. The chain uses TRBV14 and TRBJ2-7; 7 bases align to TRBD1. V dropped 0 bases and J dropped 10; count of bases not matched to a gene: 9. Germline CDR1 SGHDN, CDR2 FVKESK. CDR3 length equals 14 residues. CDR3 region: CASSQDLTGSTQYF. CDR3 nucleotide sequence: TGTGCCAGCAGCCAAGACCTGACAGGGTCGACTCAGTACTTC.

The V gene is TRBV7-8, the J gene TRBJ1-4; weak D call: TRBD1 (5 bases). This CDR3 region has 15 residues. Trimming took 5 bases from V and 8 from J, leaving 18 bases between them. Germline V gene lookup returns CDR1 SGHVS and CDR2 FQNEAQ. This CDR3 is CASSPYWGYGEKLFF. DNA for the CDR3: TGTGCCAGCAGCCCATACTGGGGGTACGGGGAAAAACTGTTTTTT.

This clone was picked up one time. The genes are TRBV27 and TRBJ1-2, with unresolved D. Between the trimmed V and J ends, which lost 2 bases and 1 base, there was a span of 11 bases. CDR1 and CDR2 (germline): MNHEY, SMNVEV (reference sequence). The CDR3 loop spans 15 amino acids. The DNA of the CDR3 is TGTGCCAGCAGTTTAAGGTCCGGAAATAACTATGGCTACACCTTC. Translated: CASSLRSGNNYGYTF.

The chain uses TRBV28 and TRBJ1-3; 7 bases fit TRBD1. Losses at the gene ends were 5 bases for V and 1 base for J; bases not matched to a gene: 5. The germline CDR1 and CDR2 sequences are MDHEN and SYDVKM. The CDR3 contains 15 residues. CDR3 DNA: TGTGCCAGCAGTCCAGGGGGTCCGTCTGGAAACACCATATATTTT. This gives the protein CASSPGGPSGNTIYF.

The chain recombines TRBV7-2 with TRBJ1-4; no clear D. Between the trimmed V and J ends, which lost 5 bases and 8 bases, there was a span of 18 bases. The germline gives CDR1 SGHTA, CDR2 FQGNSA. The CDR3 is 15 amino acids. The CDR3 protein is CASSNQAAGGEKLFF. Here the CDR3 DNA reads TGTGCCAGCAGCAACCAGGCAGCCGGAGGGGAAAAACTGTTTTTT.